This is a list of T cell receptor beta chains from one sample in a study of blood T cell repertoires in COVID-19. Assay: immunoSEQ multiplex PCR; the TCRdb copy retains only in-frame clones and omits some. The sample shows over 100,000 clones, roughly two thirds of them seen only once. The specimen was peripheral blood. The origin of the receptors is a woman between 65 and 79 years old with acute or convalescent COVID-19. The CDR3 runs from the conserved cysteine through the conserved F or W. A D gene is named only where the DNA matches it firmly. Clone size is stated in some rows and not others, as once, few, many or a class when expanded.

cdr3_aa cdr3_nt clone_size cdr3_length j_call v_call d_call
CASSLGQGRGYTF TGTGCCAGCAGCTTGGGACAGGGCCGCGGCTACACCTTC once 13 TRBJ1-2 TRBV7-2 TRBD1
CASSDSAYGYTF TGTGCCAGCAGCGACAGCGCGTATGGCTACACCTTC . 12 TRBJ1-2 TRBV2 .
CASSSPSGGVEAFF TGTGCCAGCAGTTCCCCCTCGGGAGGGGTTGAGGCTTTCTTT few 14 TRBJ1-1 TRBV28 .
CSVGQGANEQYF TGCAGCGTTGGGCAGGGGGCTAACGAGCAGTACTTC . 12 TRBJ2-7 TRBV29-1 TRBD1
CASSQDLNSPLHF TGCGCCAGCAGCCAAGATCTTAATTCACCCCTCCACTTT few 13 TRBJ1-6 TRBV4-3 .
CASSPAGNDEKLFF TGTGCCAGCTCACCGGCAGGGAATGATGAAAAACTGTTTTTT . 14 TRBJ1-4 TRBV18 .
CASSWTDSELGGNTIYF TGTGCCAGTAGTTGGACAGATTCAGAGTTGGGGGGAAACACCATATATTTT . 17 TRBJ1-3 TRBV19 .
CASSPRGQGYGYTF TGTGCCAGCAGCCCGAGGGGGCAGGGCTATGGCTACACCTTC . 14 TRBJ1-2 TRBV5-4 TRBD1
CSASLGLGTYEQYF TGCAGTGCTAGTCTGGGACTAGGGACCTACGAGCAGTACTTC . 14 TRBJ2-7 TRBV20-1 TRBD2
CATSRDPRGVSTDTQYF TGTGCCACCAGCAGAGATCCCAGGGGAGTCAGCACAGATACGCAGTATTTT once 17 TRBJ2-3 TRBV15 .
CASSALGSGEQYF TGTGCCAGCAGCGCCCTAGGGTCGGGGGAGCAGTACTTC . 13 TRBJ2-7 TRBV9 .
CASSLTSGVAYEQYF TGTGCCAGCAGCTTGACTAGCGGGGTTGCCTACGAGCAGTACTTC once 15 TRBJ2-7 TRBV13 TRBD2
CASSQEMRNTIYF TGTGCCAGCAGCCAAGAGATGAGGAACACCATATATTTT . 13 TRBJ1-3 TRBV4-2 .
CASSERGGAYSGNTIYF TGTGCCAGCAGTGAAAGAGGGGGGGCGTACTCTGGAAACACCATATATTTT few 17 TRBJ1-3 TRBV6-1 .
CASSLSSRGNQPQHF TGTGCCAGCAGTTTATCGTCCAGGGGCAATCAGCCCCAGCATTTT . 15 TRBJ1-5 TRBV27 .
CATRGTAINTEAFF TGTGCCACCAGAGGGACAGCAATTAACACTGAAGCTTTCTTT . 14 TRBJ1-1 TRBV15 TRBD1
CASSQGLGTEAFF TGTGCCAGCAGCCAAGGGCTCGGGACTGAAGCTTTCTTT . 13 TRBJ1-1 TRBV3-1/TRBV3-2 .
CASSPPWGGENNEQFF TGTGCCAGCAGTCCCCCCTGGGGGGGAGAGAACAATGAGCAGTTCTTC many 16 TRBJ2-1 TRBV28 TRBD2
CASSPWGGQETQYF TGTGCCAGCAGCCCCTGGGGGGGCCAAGAGACCCAGTACTTC . 14 TRBJ2-5 TRBV9 TRBD2
CASSFTGSGNEKLFF TGTGCCAGCAGCTTTACAGGCTCCGGAAATGAAAAACTGTTTTTT few 15 TRBJ1-4 TRBV7-9 .
CAWSGGLLNTEAFF TGTGCCTGGAGTGGGGGACTTCTGAACACTGAAGCTTTCTTT . 14 TRBJ1-1 TRBV30 .
CASSQTGIPPYGYTF TGCGCCAGCAGCCAGACAGGGATACCGCCCTATGGCTACACCTTC few 15 TRBJ1-2 TRBV5-1 TRBD1
CAWTGESNSPLHF TGTGCCTGGACGGGGGAGTCTAATTCACCCCTCCACTTT . 13 TRBJ1-6 TRBV30 .
CASSIMRQTSNQPQHF TGTGCCAGTAGTATTATGAGACAGACAAGCAATCAGCCCCAGCATTTT . 16 TRBJ1-5 TRBV19 .
CASSRDTGQPQHF TGTGCCAGCAGCAGGGACACCGGGCAGCCCCAGCATTTT many 13 TRBJ1-5 TRBV2 .
CASSLRLAGSTDTQYF TGTGCCAGCAGCTTACGACTAGCGGGAAGCACAGATACGCAGTATTTT . 16 TRBJ2-3 TRBV13 TRBD2
CASSIRGDTYYEQYF TGTGCCAGTAGTATACGAGGGGACACTTACTACGAGCAGTACTTC . 15 TRBJ2-7 TRBV19 .
CASSGYPQGPDTQYF TGTGCCAGCAGTGGCTACCCACAGGGCCCAGATACGCAGTATTTT . 15 TRBJ2-3 TRBV27 .
CASSESAGGGNTIYF TGCGCCAGCAGTGAGTCAGCAGGGGGTGGAAACACCATATATTTT . 15 TRBJ1-3 TRBV10-2 TRBD1
CASSSSQAEDTDTQYF TGTGCCAGCAGCTCTAGCCAAGCGGAAGACACAGATACGCAGTATTTT . 16 TRBJ2-3 TRBV13 .
CASSLAQSYEQYF TGTGCCAGCAGCTTAGCGCAGTCCTACGAGCAGTACTTC many 13 TRBJ2-7 TRBV7-7 .
CASSEPGQGEYGYTF TGTGCCAGCAGTGAACCGGGACAGGGGGAGTATGGCTACACCTTC . 15 TRBJ1-2 TRBV6-1 TRBD1
CASSEYQRGRNSPLHF TGTGCCAGCAGTGAATATCAACGGGGAAGGAATTCACCCCTCCACTTT few 16 TRBJ1-6 TRBV25-1 .
CASSLVGQGNTEAFF TGTGCCAGCAGCTTAGTCGGACAGGGGAACACTGAAGCTTTCTTT . 15 TRBJ1-1 TRBV7-8 TRBD1
CASSLEGGWGTEAFF TGTGCCAGCAGCTTAGAAGGGGGCTGGGGCACTGAAGCTTTCTTT . 15 TRBJ1-1 TRBV7-2 TRBD1
CASASGNTEAFF TGTGCCAGCGCCTCAGGAAACACTGAAGCTTTCTTT many 12 TRBJ1-1 TRBV7-9 .
CASSVLAGANNEQFF TGTGCCAGCAGCGTACTAGCGGGAGCTAACAATGAGCAGTTCTTC . 15 TRBJ2-1 TRBV7-6 TRBD2
CASSKGGSNQPQHF TGTGCCAGCTCCAAAGGGGGAAGCAATCAGCCCCAGCATTTT once 14 TRBJ1-5 TRBV6-5 .
CASSLRTGGDQPQHF TGCGCCAGCAGCCTCCGGACTGGCGGGGACCAGCCCCAGCATTTT . 15 TRBJ1-5 TRBV4-1 .
CASSQPDRGYGYTF TGTGCCAGCAGCCAACCGGACAGGGGTTATGGCTACACCTTC . 14 TRBJ1-2 TRBV6-5 TRBD1